A single sample gave rise to the 19 T cell receptor beta chains below, sequenced in a study of neoadjuvant anti-PD-1 for oral cavity cancer. The protocol was immunoSEQ multiplex PCR, while the TCRdb copy is restricted to in-frame clones and leaves out a portion. This table has just over 65,000 clones, around 84% appearing once. Specified time point: after neoadjuvant nivolumab, at surgical resection. The material was PBMCs, obtained after nivolumab (anti-PD-1) treatment. These receptors came from a person aged 35-79 years with oral cavity squamous cell carcinoma.

CDR3 DNA sequence: TGTGCCAGCAGTCTACGTTGGGATCGGGATCAGCCCCAGCATTTT. Protein product: CASSLRWDRDQPQHF. The rearrangement uses TRBV6-1 and TRBJ1-5; unclear D gene. V was cut by 5 bases and J by 5 bases, with 16 bases left in between. Germline values: CDR1 MNHNS, CDR2 SASEGT. CDR3 length: 15 residues.

The gene calls are TRBV5-4 and TRBJ2-1, with no clear D. The CDR3 has 15 residues. V was pared by 4 bases and J by 8 bases, with 19 bases between. CDR1 and CDR2 (germline): SGHNT, YYREEE (reference sequence). The CDR3 region is CASSRRDRPGDEQFF. CDR3 coding DNA: TGTGCCAGCAGCCGACGCGACCGTCCAGGCGATGAGCAGTTCTTC.

J is TRBJ2-3 and V is TRBV28, with 8 positions matching TRBD2. V gave up 5 bases and J gave up 2 bases; unmatched junction bases: 12. The length of the CDR3 is 17 residues. From germline, CDR1 is MDHEN and CDR2 SYDVKM. The CDR3 nucleotides are TGTGCCAGCAGTCCATACCTCAGCGGGAGAATCACAGATACGCAGTATTTT. It yields the protein CASSPYLSGRITDTQYF.

This clone was observed once. This chain uses TRBV29-1 with TRBJ2-2; 9 bases are shared with TRBD1. V lost 7 bases and J lost 4; bases outside the gene matches: 7. There are 14 residues in the CDR3. Per the germline V gene, CDR1 is SQVTM and CDR2 is ANQGSEA. DNA for the CDR3: TGCAGCGCTAAACCGGGACAGGGCACCGGGGAGCTGTTTTTT. This encodes CSAKPGQGTGELFF.

This clone showed up just once. J is TRBJ2-1 and V is TRBV28, with D tentatively TRBD1 or TRBD2 (5 bases each). The V end was cut by 6 bases, the J end by 9 bases, with 12 bases between. The CDR3 is 12 residues long. Germline V gene lookup returns CDR1 MDHEN and CDR2 SYDVKM. CDR3 residues: CASRVWGSEQFF. The CDR3 DNA follows: TGTGCCAGCAGAGTTTGGGGGAGTGAGCAGTTCTTC.

With regard to this clone: The same CDR3 can be traced to other DNA sequences in this sample. The chain employs TRBV5-1 and TRBJ2-3; D ambiguous. CDR1 and CDR2 from the germline V gene are SGHRS and YFSETQ. The CDR3 sequence is 14 residues long. Trimming shortened V by 0 bases and J by 2 bases, and 7 bases separated the two germline ends. For the CDR3, the DNA is TGCGCCAGCAGCTTGGGGGGATTCACAGATACGCAGTATTTT. It specifies CASSLGGFTDTQYF.

In this sample, this clone turned up once. This chain joins TRBV11-2 and TRBJ1-1, with D uncertain. The CDR3 consists of 11 residues. The germline CDR1 and CDR2 sequences are SGHAT and FQNNGV. Trimming shortened V by 8 bases and J by 4 bases, and 8 bases separated the two germline ends. CDR3 sequence reads: CASSLFTEAFF. The DNA for the CDR3 is TGTGCCAGCTCTCTTTTCACTGAAGCTTTCTTT.

This clone was observed a single time. V and J are TRBV5-5 and TRBJ2-7; TRBD1 matches 8 bases. The J segment lost 6 bases and the V segment lost 0 bases, leaving 2 bases of the junction unmatched. The CDR3 covers 13 residues. The V gene's germline CDR1 is SGHKS and CDR2 YYEKEE (reference sequence). The CDR3 nucleotides read TGTGCCAGCAGCTTGGGTGACAGGGGCGAGCAGTACTTC. Protein sequence: CASSLGDRGEQYF.

The V call is TRBV10-1, the J call TRBJ2-7; TRBD1 matches at 9 bases. Germline loops: CDR1 WNHNN, CDR2 SYGVQD (reference sequence). This CDR3 region has 14 residues. V lost 5 bases and J lost 5; bases outside the gene matches: 7. The CDR3 spells CASSLQGASHEQYF. CDR3 nucleotides: TGCGCCAGCAGTTTACAGGGGGCGAGTCACGAGCAGTACTTC.

This rearrangement joins TRBV2 to TRBJ2-2; D remains unclear. Germline V gene data show CDR1 as SNHLY and CDR2 as FYNNEI. This CDR3 has 16 residues. With 6 bases removed from V and 2 bases from J, the gap between germline ends came to 16 bases. CDR3 DNA: TGTGCCAGCAGGCCCGGACGGGCAGCTAACACCGGGGAGCTGTTTTTT. It specifies CASRPGRAANTGELFF. The full variable domain, rest sourced from reference TRBV2 and TRBJ2-2, is EPEVTQTPSHQVTQMGQEVILRCVPISNHLYFYWYRQILGQKVEFLVSFYNNEISEKSEIFDDQFSVERPDGSNFTLKIRSTKLEDSAMYFCASRPGRAANTGELFFGEGSRLTVL.

This clone is a singleton in its sample. The gene calls are TRBV6-6 and TRBJ2-3; D is undetermined. CDR3 length equals 12 residues. The V end lost 4 bases, the J end lost 3 bases, and 5 bases lay between the germline ends. In germline, CDR1 is MNHNY, CDR2 SVGAGI (reference sequence). The CDR3 DNA is TGTGCCAGCAGTTTGAGTACAGATACGCAGTATTTT. Translating gives CASSLSTDTQYF.

The genes are TRBV25-1 and TRBJ2-5; 12 positions match TRBD2. V was pared by 8 bases and J by 2 bases, with 0 bases of the junction left unmatched. Germline loops: CDR1 MGHDK, CDR2 SYGVNS. The CDR3 contains 13 residues. CDR3 protein: CASGTSGQETQYF. In DNA form, the CDR3 reads TGTGCCAGCGGGACTAGCGGGCAAGAGACCCAGTACTTC.

The chain couples TRBV18 to TRBJ2-1, with D possibly being TRBD2 (7 bases). V shed 3 bases and J shed 8 bases, with 14 bases lying between them. CDR3 length: 14 residues. Looked up from germline, CDR1 is KGHSH and CDR2 is LQKENI. The CDR3 sequence is CASSPRWEGDEQFF. Written as DNA, the CDR3 is TGTGCCAGCTCACCGCGGTGGGAGGGGGATGAGCAGTTCTTC.

A single count supports this clone. The chain joins TRBV11-2 to TRBJ2-3; the match to TRBD2 covers 11 bases. V was pared by 5 bases and J by 5 bases, with 18 bases of the junction left unmatched. Per germline, CDR1 SGHAT and CDR2 FQNNGV. This CDR3 contains 19 residues. CDR3 sequence: CASSQGGASGRSSKDTQYF. The CDR3, as DNA: TGTGCCAGCAGCCAAGGCGGGGCTAGCGGGAGGTCGTCGAAAGATACGCAGTATTTT. The complete variable domain, with remaining parts taken from reference TRBV11-2 and TRBJ2-3, reads EAGVAQSPRYKIIEKRQSVAFWCNPISGHATLYWYQQILGQGPKLLIQFQNNGVVDDSQLPKDRFSAERLKGVDSTLKIQPAKLEDSAVYLCASSQGGASGRSSKDTQYFGPGTRLTVL.

The V gene is TRBV2, the J gene TRBJ2-3, with D tentatively TRBD1 (6 bases). The CDR3 is made up of 15 amino acids. V was pared by 2 bases and J by 0 bases, with 9 bases between. Per germline, CDR1 SNHLY and CDR2 FYNNEI. CDR3 coding DNA: TGTGCCAGCAGTGAAAAGGGGGTGAGCACAGATACGCAGTATTTT. Protein product: CASSEKGVSTDTQYF.

On this clone: At one end the junction does not follow the germline gene, possibly because of a read error. The chain uses TRBV7-7 and TRBJ2-1; D gene ambiguous. Germline CDR1 reads SSHAT; CDR2 reads FNYEAQ (reference sequence). The CDR3 is 18 residues long. This CDR3 reads CASSLGPNPRDSYNEQFF. CDR3 DNA sequence: TGTGCTAGCAGCTTAGGTCCTAACCCCAGAGACTCCTACAATGAGCAGTTCTTC.

The rearrangement uses TRBV5-4 and TRBJ2-5, with 9 bases matching TRBD2. There are 15 residues in the CDR3. CDR1 is SGHNT, CDR2 YYREEE, per germline (reference sequence). With 4 bases clipped from V and 4 bases from J, the junction kept 8 bases outside the gene matches. The CDR3 nucleotides read TGTGCCAGCAGCCCCGCGGGAGGGTACAGAGAGACCCAGTACTTC. Translated: CASSPAGGYRETQYF.

The chain couples TRBV9 to TRBJ2-7; D possibly corresponds to TRBD1 (5 bases). Trimming took off 3 bases at V and 9 bases at J, with 16 bases between the two ends. Germline assignment: CDR1 SGDLS and CDR2 YYNGEE. This CDR3 has 13 amino acids. The CDR3 region has the DNA TGTGCCAGCAGCGGAGAGACAGATAGCATGCAGTACTTC. Amino acids: CASSGETDSMQYF.

V gene TRBV6-5 combines with J gene TRBJ2-1, with 11 bases fitting TRBD2. CDR1 and CDR2 (germline): MNHEY, SVGAGI. Trimming took 6 bases from V and 6 from J; bases not matched to a gene: 7. The CDR3 is 15 amino acids. The CDR3 protein is CASRQTSGRSNEQFF. The CDR3 DNA reads TGTGCCAGCAGGCAAACTAGCGGGAGAAGCAATGAGCAGTTCTTC.